The next 6 T cell receptor beta chains were all read from a single sample in a study of CD8 T cells in ankylosing spondylitis. TCRdb processed the 5' RACE reads anew with MiXCR; each CDR3 protein has one entry. Seen here are about 340,000 distinct CDR3 sequences, 20% observed once, and the top ten hold about an eighth. Sample: blood, either unsorted or a sorted T cell fraction (not recorded which). The receptors derive from a male donor with ankylosing spondylitis or in good health (not recorded which).

There are a few counts of this clonotype. V is TRBV12-3 or TRBV12-4 and J is TRBJ2-1; perhaps TRBD2 as D (6 bases). The CDR3 has 13 residues. Trimming stripped 3 bases from V and 6 bases from J, with 9 bases between. CDR3: CASSLGGRNEQFF. For the CDR3, the DNA is TGTGCCAGCAGTTTGGGAGGTCGCAATGAGCAGTTCTTC.

V and J are TRBV11-2 and TRBJ2-3; 10 bases are a match to TRBD2. With V trimmed by 2 bases and J by 6 bases, 8 bases remained unmatched. The CDR3 sequence is 16 residues long. Germline V gives CDR1 SGHAT, CDR2 FQNNGV. The CDR3 coding sequence is TGTGCCAGCAGCTTATTAGCGGGGGGCCCGGAGGATACGCAGTATTTT. This gives the protein CASSLLAGGPEDTQYF. The full variable domain, completed using reference TRBV11-2 and TRBJ2-3, is EAGVAQSPRYKIIEKRQSVAFWCNPISGHATLYWYQQILGQGPKLLIQFQNNGVVDDSQLPKDRFSAERLKGVDSTLKIQPAKLEDSAVYLCASSLLAGGPEDTQYFGPGTRLTVL.

This clonotype was detected only a few times. This chain joins TRBV24-1 and TRBJ2-2; tentatively, D is TRBD1 (6 bases). The CDR3 extends over 17 amino acids. CDR1 is KGHDR and CDR2 is SFDVKD in the germline V gene. The V end was cut by 5 bases, the J end by 5 bases, with 20 bases between. This CDR3 is CATSGSPGDVKTGELFF. Written as DNA, the CDR3 is TGTGCCACCAGTGGGAGTCCAGGGGACGTAAAGACCGGGGAGCTGTTTTTT.

The chain carries TRBV4-1 and TRBJ2-5; D is uncertain. There are 16 residues in the CDR3. Germline assignment: CDR1 MGHRA and CDR2 YSYEKL. V shed 2 bases and J shed 1 base, with 14 bases lying between them. The CDR3 nucleotides read TGCGCCAGCAGCCAAAAGCCTTCCCCCGCCCAAGAGACCCAGTACTTC. This codes for CASSQKPSPAQETQYF.

V usage is TRBV12-3 or TRBV12-4 and J usage is TRBJ2-1; D unresolved. Trimming shortened V by 5 bases and J by 4 bases, and 9 bases separated the two germline ends. The CDR3 covers 13 residues. CDR3 sequence (DNA): TGTGCCAGCAGTCCGGACCATTACAATGAGCAGTTCTTC. Its protein product is CASSPDHYNEQFF.

The chain employs TRBV7-9 and TRBJ2-1; D is undetermined. Looked up from germline, CDR1 is SEHNR and CDR2 is FQNEAQ (reference sequence). Between the trimmed V and J ends, which lost 2 bases and 9 bases, there was a span of 5 bases. The CDR3 covers 11 residues. DNA of the CDR3: TGTGCCAGCAGCTTAACGGCTGAGCAGTTCTTC. Amino acid sequence: CASSLTAEQFF.